This T cell receptor beta chain was recorded in a study of response to subunit inactivated influenza vaccine. Per the germline V gene, CDR1 is SGHTA and CDR2 is FQGTGA. V gave up 0 bases and J gave up 7 bases; unmatched junction bases: 11. The CDR3 covers 16 residues. Regarding this clonotype: Its antigen is unknown.

TCRdb re-derived calls from the RT-PCR reads in MiXCR, one entry per CDR3 protein. The data contain hundreds of thousands of distinct CDR3 sequences, roughly 14% of them singletons. Broader study findings: Each seasonal influenza vaccination recruits few new T cells, the authors suggested.

This sequence joins TRBV7-3 and TRBJ2-7; TRBD2 aligns across 8 bases. The sequencing used PBMCs from blood, collected 11 to 12 days after vaccination. The sequence was collected from a man aged 45 to 65 who received an inactivated influenza vaccine. Here the CDR3 DNA reads TGTGCCAGCAGCTTAACGGCGGGAGGCCCTTTAGTGGAGCAGTACTTC. Its translation: CASSLTAGGPLVEQYF.